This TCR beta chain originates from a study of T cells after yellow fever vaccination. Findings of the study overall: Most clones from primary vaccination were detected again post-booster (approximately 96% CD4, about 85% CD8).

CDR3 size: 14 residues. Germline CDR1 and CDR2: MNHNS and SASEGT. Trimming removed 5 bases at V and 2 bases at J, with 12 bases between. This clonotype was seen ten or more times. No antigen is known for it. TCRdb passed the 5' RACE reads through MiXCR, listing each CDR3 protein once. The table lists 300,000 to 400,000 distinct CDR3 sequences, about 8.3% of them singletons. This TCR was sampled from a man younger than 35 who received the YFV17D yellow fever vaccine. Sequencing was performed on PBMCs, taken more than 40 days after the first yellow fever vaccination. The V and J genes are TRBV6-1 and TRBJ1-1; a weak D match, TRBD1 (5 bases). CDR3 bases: TGTGCCAGCAGTATTGCGGGGGATAACACTGAAGCTTTCTTT. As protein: CASSIAGDNTEAFF.